This T cell receptor (beta chain) was sequenced in a study of glioma-infiltrating T cells after dendritic cell vaccination. Between the trimmed V and J ends, which lost 3 bases and 4 bases, there was a span of 8 bases. Germline V lookup: CDR1 SGHAT, CDR2 FQDESV (reference sequence). This CDR3 is 13 amino acids long. The table came from immunoSEQ multiplex PCR; TCRdb's copy has only in-frame clones and leaves some out. The table has tens of thousands of clones, around 80% seen once. The chain joins TRBV11-1 to TRBJ2-3; D is uncertain. This receptor was identified in a human donor with glioblastoma. Sequenced material: blood, taken before dendritic cell vaccination. This CDR3 is CASSFTVPDTQYF. DNA for the CDR3: TGTGCCAGCAGCTTCACAGTGCCAGATACGCAGTATTTT. The whole variable domain, remainder taken from reference TRBV11-1 and TRBJ2-3, is EAEVAQSPRYKITEKSQAVAFWCDPISGHATLYWYRQILGQGPELLVQFQDESVVDDSQLPKDRFSAERLKGVDSTLKIQPAELGDSAMYLCASSFTVPDTQYFGPGTRLTVL.